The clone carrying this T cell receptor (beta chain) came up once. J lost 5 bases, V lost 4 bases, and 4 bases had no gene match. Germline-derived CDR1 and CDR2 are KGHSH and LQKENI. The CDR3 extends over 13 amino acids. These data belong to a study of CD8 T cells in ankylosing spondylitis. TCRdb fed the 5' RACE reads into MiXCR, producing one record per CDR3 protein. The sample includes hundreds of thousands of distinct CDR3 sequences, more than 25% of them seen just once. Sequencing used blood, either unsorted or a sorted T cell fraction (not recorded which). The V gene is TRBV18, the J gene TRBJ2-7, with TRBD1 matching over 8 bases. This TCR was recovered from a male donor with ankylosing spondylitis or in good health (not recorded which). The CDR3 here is CASSQDRVNEQYF. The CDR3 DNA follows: TGTGCCAGCTCACAGGACAGGGTAAACGAGCAGTACTTC.